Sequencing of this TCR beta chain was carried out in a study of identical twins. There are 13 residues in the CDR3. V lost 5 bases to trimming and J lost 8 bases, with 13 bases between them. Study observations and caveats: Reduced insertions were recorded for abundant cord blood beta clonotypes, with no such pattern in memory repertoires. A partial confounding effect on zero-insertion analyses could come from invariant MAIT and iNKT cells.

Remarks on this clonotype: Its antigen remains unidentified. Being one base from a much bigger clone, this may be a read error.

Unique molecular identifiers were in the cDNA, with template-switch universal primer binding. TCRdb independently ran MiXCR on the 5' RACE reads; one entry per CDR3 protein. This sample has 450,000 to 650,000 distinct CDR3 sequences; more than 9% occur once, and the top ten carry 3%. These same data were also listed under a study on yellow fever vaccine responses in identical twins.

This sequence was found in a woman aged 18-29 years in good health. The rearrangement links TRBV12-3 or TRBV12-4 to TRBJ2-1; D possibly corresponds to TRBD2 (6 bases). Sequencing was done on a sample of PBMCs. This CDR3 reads CASSPLANDEQFF. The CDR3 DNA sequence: TGTGCCAGCAGTCCACTAGCTAACGATGAGCAGTTCTTC.